This T cell receptor (beta chain) was obtained from a study of blood T cell repertoires in COVID-19. Study background: The origin of the acute and convalescent COVID-19 samples was the United States, Italy and Spain. The analysed material was cDNA or gDNA that came from T cells, B-cell-depleted T cells, or PBMCs.

This clone was recorded only once. Original handling: Reference gene primers were amplified, and this amplification served to estimate nucleated cell counts. Assay used: immunoSEQ multiplex PCR; TCRdb lists only in-frame clones, some missing. The DNA was the basis for D and trimming; V, J and clone size are from that table. The repertoire has about 180,000 clones, 80% to 85% of them found once; the top ten carry 10% to 15%. Seattle patients were enrolled while actively infected and followed longitudinally. Germline lookup yields CDR1 SGDLS and CDR2 YYNGEE. Trimming removed 3 bases from V and 3 bases from J, with 9 bases in between. This CDR3 is 14 amino acids long.

The sequence was obtained from a woman older than 75 with COVID-19, enrolled during active disease. The chain employs TRBV9 and TRBJ1-4, with D possibly being TRBD1 (5 bases). Specimen: peripheral blood. In DNA form, the CDR3 reads TGTGCCAGCAGCGCGACAGACTCTAATGAAAAACTGTTTTTT. This encodes CASSATDSNEKLFF.